This section outlines one T cell receptor (beta chain) sequence together with its context. What it binds is not known. Carried by the TCR beta cDNA libraries were unique molecular identifiers. Input populations of roughly 0.9 to 10 million T cells gave rise to around 480,000 cDNA molecules. TCRdb recomputed calls from the PCR reads with MiXCR, one row per CDR3 protein. The repertoire holds 500,000 to 600,000 distinct CDR3 sequences, roughly 45% seen once, with 1.5% to 2% in the top ten. This CDR3 is 16 amino acids long. The germline V gene has CDR1 SGHRS and CDR2 YFSETQ. Deletions cut 3 bases from V and 1 base from J, with 17 bases between. This specimen belongs to a study of post-analysis software for immune sequencing data. Study-wide points: Compared with controls, patients showed significantly lower normalized Chao1 diversity. Controls had lower frequencies than patients of four or five TRBV segments, which included TRBV5-6, TRBV5-1 and TRBV20-1.

V is TRBV5-1 and J is TRBJ2-7; TRBD1 is a possible D gene (6 bases). This TCR was sampled from a girl between 10 and 17 years old with multiple sclerosis. Sequenced input: blood. The CDR3 DNA follows: TGCGCCAGCAGCTCACTAAGCCCTACAGGGTCCTACGAGCAGTACTTC. Translated: CASSSLSPTGSYEQYF.